A single sample is the source of the 7 T cell receptor beta chains below, sequenced in a study of blood T cell repertoires in COVID-19. Using immunoSEQ multiplex PCR, the repertoire was profiled, and TCRdb retains in-frame clones only, with some absent. The sample shows some 100,000 clones, 82% of them seen only once. Sequenced input: peripheral blood. Source of these receptors: a man aged 45-60 years with active or convalescent COVID-19.

J is TRBJ2-2 and V is TRBV5-8; the match to TRBD1 covers 7 bases. V shed 4 bases and J 7 bases; nucleotides not matched to a gene: 1. Germline V CDR1 and CDR2: SGHTS, YDEGEE. The CDR3 is made up of 12 amino acids. The CDR3 DNA reads TGTGCCAGCAGCCAGGGGGTCGGGGAGCTGTTTTTT. Amino acid sequence: CASSQGVGELFF.

The chain is built from TRBV30 and TRBJ2-7; a weak D match, TRBD1 (5 bases). Germline V gene sequence: CDR1 GTSNPN, CDR2 SVGIG (reference sequence). This CDR3 has 14 amino acids. Here the CDR3 reads CASNVGALTYEQYF. CDR3 nucleotides: TGTGCTAGTAATGTTGGGGCCTTAACCTACGAGCAGTACTTC. Full variable domain (rest looked up from reference TRBV30 and TRBJ2-7): SQTIHQWPATLVQPVGSPLSLECTVEGTSNPNLYWYRQAAGRGLQLLFYSVGIGQISSEVPQNLSASRPQDRQFILSSKKLLLSDSGFYLCASNVGALTYEQYFGPGTRLTVT.

The chain links TRBV19 to TRBJ1-2, with 8 positions matching TRBD1. V lost 7 bases and J lost 6; bases outside the gene matches: 10. This CDR3 spans 14 amino acids. In germline, CDR1 is LNHDA, CDR2 SQIVND (reference sequence). The CDR3 DNA reads as TGTGCCAGTAACACGATACAGGGGGGAGATGGCTACACCTTC. This translates into CASNTIQGGDGYTF.

This chain links TRBV11-3 with TRBJ1-4; D gene ambiguous. Per the germline V gene, CDR1 is SGHNT and CDR2 is YENEEA. Between the trimmed V and J ends, which lost 3 bases and 0 bases, there was a span of 8 bases. CDR3 length: 15 residues. CDR3 protein: CASSFLQTTNEKLFF. The CDR3 coding sequence is TGTGCCAGCAGCTTCTTGCAGACAACTAATGAAAAACTGTTTTTT.

The chain is built from TRBV10-3 and TRBJ1-3, with 10 bases lining up with TRBD1. The ends lost 0 bases at V and 3 bases at J; junction bases unmatched: 2. The CDR3 is made up of 16 amino acids. Germline loops: CDR1 ENHRY, CDR2 SYGVKD. Here the CDR3 DNA reads TGTGCCATCAGTGAGTCCGGGACAGGGGTTGGAAACACCATATATTTT. Encoded protein: CAISESGTGVGNTIYF.

J is TRBJ2-3 and V is TRBV2; D is undetermined. The germline V and J ends were trimmed by 6 bases and 6 bases, with 7 bases remaining between them. The length of the CDR3 is 11 residues. Per germline, CDR1 SNHLY and CDR2 FYNNEI. This CDR3 reads CASRVRDTQYF. CDR3 DNA sequence: TGTGCCAGCAGGGTTCGGGATACGCAGTATTTT. Complete variable domain (other parts from reference TRBV2 and TRBJ2-3): EPEVTQTPSHQVTQMGQEVILRCVPISNHLYFYWYRQILGQKVEFLVSFYNNEISEKSEIFDDQFSVERPDGSNFTLKIRSTKLEDSAMYFCASRVRDTQYFGPGTRLTVL.

The table lists this clone with a count of one. V gene TRBV28 combines with J gene TRBJ2-5; a weak D match, TRBD2 (6 bases). Germline CDR1 and CDR2: MDHEN and SYDVKM. The CDR3 runs 15 residues. With 5 bases removed from V and 1 base from J, the gap between germline ends came to 14 bases. CDR3 nucleotide sequence: TGTGCCAGCAGTGTACCTTGGGGGGTCCAAGAGACCCAGTACTTC. Translated: CASSVPWGVQETQYF.